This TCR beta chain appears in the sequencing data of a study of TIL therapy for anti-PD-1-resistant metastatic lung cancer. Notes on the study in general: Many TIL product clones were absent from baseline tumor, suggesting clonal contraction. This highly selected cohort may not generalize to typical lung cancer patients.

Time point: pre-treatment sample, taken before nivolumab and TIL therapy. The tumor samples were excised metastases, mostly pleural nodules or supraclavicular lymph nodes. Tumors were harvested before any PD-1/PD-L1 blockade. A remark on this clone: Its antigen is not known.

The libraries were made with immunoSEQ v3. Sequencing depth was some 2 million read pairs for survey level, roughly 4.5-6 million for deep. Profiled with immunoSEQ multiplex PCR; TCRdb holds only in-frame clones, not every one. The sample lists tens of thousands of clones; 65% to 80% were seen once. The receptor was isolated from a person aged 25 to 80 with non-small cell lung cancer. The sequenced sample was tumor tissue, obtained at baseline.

CDR3 amino acids: CASSFGGGPRDTEAFF. The CDR3 nucleotides are TGTGCCAGCAGCTTTGGGGGAGGTCCCAGGGACACTGAAGCTTTCTTT. The J gene is TRBJ1-1, the V gene TRBV7-3, with a tentative D call TRBD1 (5 bases). The CDR3 extends over 16 amino acids. Trimming took off 3 bases at V and 3 bases at J, with 17 bases between the two ends. Per germline, CDR1 SGHTA and CDR2 FQGTGA.